A single sample is the source of the 16 T cell receptor beta chains below, sequenced in a study of post-analysis software for immune sequencing data. Study results and limitations: Among several TRBV segments more frequent in patients than controls were TRBV5-6, TRBV5-1 and TRBV20-1.

The TCR beta cDNA libraries carried unique molecular identifiers. TCRdb recomputed calls from the PCR reads with MiXCR, one row per CDR3 protein. The sample carries about 810,000 distinct CDR3 sequences, roughly half recorded once. The antigens these receptors bind are not known. Sequenced input: blood. All receptors come from a girl between 5 and 17 years old with multiple sclerosis.

The J gene is TRBJ2-1, the V gene TRBV4-2, with D perhaps assigned TRBD1 or TRBD2 (5 bases each). Germline V gene sequence: CDR1 LGHNA, CDR2 YNFKEQ. Trimming stripped 0 bases from V and 10 bases from J, with 7 bases between. CDR3 length: 12 residues. CDR3: CASSQDWGEQFF. In DNA form, the CDR3 reads TGTGCCAGCAGCCAAGATTGGGGGGAGCAGTTCTTC.

This clonotype came up a few times. The rearrangement joins TRBV29-1 to TRBJ2-5; D call uncertain. The ends were cut back, 6 bases at V and 2 bases at J, with 10 bases in the middle. Germline V gene data show CDR1 as SQVTM and CDR2 as ANQGSEA. The CDR3 spans 12 residues. The CDR3 DNA reads as TGCAGCGTCACGGTGGGACAAGAGACCCAGTACTTC. Amino acids: CSVTVGQETQYF. The full variable domain, with the rest looked up from reference TRBV29-1 and TRBJ2-5, is SAVISQKPSRDICQRGTSLTIQCQVDSQVTMMFWYRQQPGQSLTLIATANQGSEATYESGFVIDKFPISRPNLTFSTLTVSNMSPEDSSIYLCSVTVGQETQYFGPGTRLLVL.

The chain uses TRBV7-2 and TRBJ2-5; no firm D call. Trimming removed 5 bases at V and 5 bases at J, with 12 bases between. This CDR3 has 13 residues. CDR1 and CDR2 from the germline V gene are SGHTA and FQGNSA. In nucleotides, the CDR3 is TGTGCCAGCAGCCGTTCTAAGGGTGAGACCCAGTACTTC. Amino acid sequence: CASSRSKGETQYF.

This clonotype was seen only a few times. The V gene is TRBV12-3 or TRBV12-4, the J gene TRBJ1-4, with TRBD1 identical over 8 bases. V shed 6 bases and J 7 bases; nucleotides not matched to a gene: 7. CDR3 length equals 14 residues. For the CDR3, the DNA is TGTGCCAGCAGCCTCACAGGGGGTAGTGAAAAACTGTTTTTT. This encodes CASSLTGGSEKLFF.

This sequence joins TRBV20-1 and TRBJ2-1; 9 bases line up with TRBD2. Germline values: CDR1 DFQATT, CDR2 SNEGSKA (reference sequence). V dropped 0 bases and J dropped 4; count of bases not matched to a gene: 13. This CDR3 has 18 amino acids. CDR3 protein: CSARDLGLAGLRYNEQFF. The CDR3 nucleotides are TGCAGTGCTAGAGATCTGGGCCTAGCGGGATTAAGGTACAATGAGCAGTTCTTC.

The chain employs TRBV10-1 and TRBJ2-5; the match to TRBD1 covers 7 bases. The better agreement between TRBJ2-7 and the DNA end casts doubt on the J call. There are 12 residues in the CDR3. The germline V gene encodes CDR1 WNHNN and CDR2 SYGVQD (reference sequence). The CDR3 bases are TGCGCCAGCAGTGACGACAGGGTCGAGCAGTACTTC. Translating gives CASSDDRVEQYF.

This clonotype was recorded a few times. The chain employs TRBV10-3 and TRBJ2-7; D is unresolved. This CDR3 region has 15 residues. V was trimmed by 3 bases and J by 2 bases, leaving 14 bases between them. Germline CDR1 is ENHRY and CDR2 is SYGVKD. The CDR3 DNA follows: TGTGCCATCAGTGATTCTTACGATAAGACCTACGAGCAGTACTTC. Residues: CAISDSYDKTYEQYF.

This rearrangement joins TRBV6-5 to TRBJ2-4; D remains unclear. The V and J ends lost 0 bases and 11 bases respectively, with 14 bases between them. This CDR3 spans 14 amino acids. In germline, CDR1 is MNHEY, CDR2 SVGAGI. CDR3 sequence reads: CASSYSRGLDLQYF. In DNA form, the CDR3 reads TGTGCCAGCAGTTACTCGAGAGGTTTGGACCTTCAGTACTTC.

As DNA, the CDR3 is TGTGCCAGCAGTGAAGCAAGGACTAGCGGGTACCAAGAGACCCAGTACTTC. This encodes CASSEARTSGYQETQYF. V usage is TRBV6-1 and J usage is TRBJ2-5; 11 positions match TRBD2. CDR3 length: 17 amino acids. Per the germline V gene, CDR1 is MNHNS and CDR2 is SASEGT. V dropped 0 bases and J dropped 0; count of bases not matched to a gene: 3.

Worth noting for this clonotype: One junction end disagrees with the germline gene, perhaps due to a read error. This chain links TRBV5-1 with TRBJ1-4; D gene ambiguous. Per the germline V gene, CDR1 is SGHRS and CDR2 is YFSETQ. The CDR3 has 13 residues. The CDR3 here is CASSPSSNEKRFF. The CDR3 coding sequence is TGCGCCAGCAGCCCGAGCTCTAATGAAAAACGGTTTTTT.

J is TRBJ2-1 and V is TRBV25-1; D may be TRBD1 or TRBD2 (5 bases each). Germline V gene data show CDR1 as MGHDK and CDR2 as SYGVNS. V was cut by 3 bases and J by 2 bases, with 11 bases left in between. This CDR3 spans 15 amino acids. The chain's CDR3 is CASSDYGDPYNEQFF. The CDR3 DNA sequence: TGTGCCAGCAGTGACTACGGGGACCCCTACAATGAGCAGTTCTTC.

This chain joins TRBV3-1 and TRBJ2-5, with 8 bases identical to TRBD2. Losses at the gene ends were 0 bases for V and 9 bases for J; bases not matched to a gene: 15. The CDR3 has 17 residues. CDR1 is LGHDT, CDR2 YNNKEL, per germline (reference sequence). CDR3 loop: CASSQEVAGPRGLAQYF. The CDR3 DNA sequence: TGTGCCAGCAGCCAAGAGGTAGCGGGGCCAAGGGGATTGGCCCAGTACTTC.

The chain has TRBV20-1 and TRBJ2-3; 9 bases agree with TRBD2. CDR3 size: 14 residues. Germline CDR1 is DFQATT and CDR2 is SNEGSKA (reference sequence). With V trimmed by 4 bases and J by 2 bases, 4 bases remained unmatched. CDR3 sequence reads: CSATPSGTTDTQYF. In nucleotides, the CDR3 is TGCAGTGCTACACCTAGCGGGACCACAGATACGCAGTATTTT.

The chain joins TRBV6-5 to TRBJ2-7; D tentatively reads TRBD1 or TRBD2 (5 bases each). The CDR3 spans 14 residues. CDR1 and CDR2 from the germline V gene are MNHEY and SVGAGI. With 5 bases removed from V and 2 bases from J, the gap between germline ends came to 13 bases. CDR3 sequence (DNA): TGTGCCAGCAGTCACTGGGACGGGACCTACGAGCAGTACTTC. Its translation is CASSHWDGTYEQYF.

This clonotype has only a few counts. The chain recombines TRBV4-1 with TRBJ2-1; the match to TRBD2 covers 13 bases. After removal of 4 bases from V and 2 bases from J, the junction contained 14 bases not matched to a gene. Germline lookup yields CDR1 MGHRA and CDR2 YSYEKL. The CDR3 is made up of 20 amino acids. The CDR3 reads CASSRPRKTSGRTAYNEQFF. In DNA form, the CDR3 reads TGCGCCAGCAGCCGTCCCCGGAAGACTAGCGGGAGGACCGCCTACAATGAGCAGTTCTTC.

This chain uses TRBV2 with TRBJ1-1; TRBD1 aligns across 7 bases. The CDR3 consists of 14 residues. Trimming removed 6 bases from V and 0 bases from J; junction bases left unmatched: 4. Germline CDR1 and CDR2: SNHLY and FYNNEI. The CDR3 region is CASRWGQLNTEAFF. The CDR3 DNA follows: TGTGCCAGCAGATGGGGACAGTTGAACACTGAAGCTTTCTTT.